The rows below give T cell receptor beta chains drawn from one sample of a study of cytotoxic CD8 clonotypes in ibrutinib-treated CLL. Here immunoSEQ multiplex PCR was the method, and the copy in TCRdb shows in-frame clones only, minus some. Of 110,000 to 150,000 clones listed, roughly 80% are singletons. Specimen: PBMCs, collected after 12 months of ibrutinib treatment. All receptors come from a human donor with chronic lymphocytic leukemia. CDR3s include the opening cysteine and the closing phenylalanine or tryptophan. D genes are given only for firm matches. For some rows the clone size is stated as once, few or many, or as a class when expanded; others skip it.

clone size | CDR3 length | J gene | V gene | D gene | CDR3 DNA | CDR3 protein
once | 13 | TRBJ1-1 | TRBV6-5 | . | TGTGCCAGCAGGGTGACAGTGGGCACTGAAGCTTTCTTT | CASRVTVGTEAFF
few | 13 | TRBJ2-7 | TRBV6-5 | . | TGTGCCAGCAGTTACTCGATCACCTACGAGCAGTACTTC | CASSYSITYEQYF
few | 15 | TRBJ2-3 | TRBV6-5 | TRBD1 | TGTGCCAGCACGCGGACAGGGAAAAGCACAGATACGCAGTATTTT | CASTRTGKSTDTQYF
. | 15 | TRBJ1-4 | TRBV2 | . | TGTGCCAGCAGTGATAAGGGCAGGGGAAATGAAAAACTGTTTTTT | CASSDKGRGNEKLFF
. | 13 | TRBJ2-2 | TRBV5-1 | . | TGCGCCAGCAGCTTGTCTTTCACCGGGGAGCTGTTTTTT | CASSLSFTGELFF
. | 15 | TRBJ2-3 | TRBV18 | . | TGTGCCAGCTCACCACCTTCTAGCGGCACAGATACGCAGTATTTT | CASSPPSSGTDTQYF
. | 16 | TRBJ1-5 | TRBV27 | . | TGTGCCAGCAGGGTCAGGGCAACAAATAGCAATCAGCCCCAGCATTTT | CASRVRATNSNQPQHF
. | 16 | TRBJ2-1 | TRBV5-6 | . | TGTGCCAGCAGCTTGTTTCGAGGGTCTGTCAACGATGAGCAGTTCTTC | CASSLFRGSVNDEQFF
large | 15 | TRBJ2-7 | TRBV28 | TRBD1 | TGTGCCAGCAGACTTGACAGGGCTAGTTCCTACGAGCAGTACTTC | CASRLDRASSYEQYF
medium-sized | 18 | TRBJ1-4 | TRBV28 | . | TGTGCCAGCAGTTTAGAACCGTTAGGGGGGCTGGATAATGAAAAACTGTTTTTT | CASSLEPLGGLDNEKLFF
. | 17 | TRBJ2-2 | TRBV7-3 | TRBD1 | TGTGCCAGCAGCTTAGATCGGGACAGGGGGCTCTCCGGGGAGCTGTTTTTT | CASSLDRDRGLSGELFF
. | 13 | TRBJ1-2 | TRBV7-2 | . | TGTGCCAGCAGCGACGGCCCTGAATATGGCTACACCTTC | CASSDGPEYGYTF
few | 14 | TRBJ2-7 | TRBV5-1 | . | TGCGCCAGCAGCCACCCCGGGACGGCTACGAAACAGTACTTC | CASSHPGTATKQYF
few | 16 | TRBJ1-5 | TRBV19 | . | TGTGCCAGTAGTATAGCGGCCCTCAACAAGGGGCAGCCCCAGCATTTT | CASSIAALNKGQPQHF
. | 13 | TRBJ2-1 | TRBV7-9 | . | TGTGCCAGCAGCCCACACCCCCTAGGGGAGCAGTTCTTC | CASSPHPLGEQFF
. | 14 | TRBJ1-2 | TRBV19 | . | TGTGCCAGTACCCGAACAGGCCTTGACTATGGCTACACCTTC | CASTRTGLDYGYTF
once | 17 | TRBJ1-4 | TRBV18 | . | TGTGCCAGCTCACCTAACTCCGGACAGCCAACTAATGAAAAACTGTTTTTT | CASSPNSGQPTNEKLFF
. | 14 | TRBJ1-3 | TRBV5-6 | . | TGTGCCAGCAGCTTCTTTACCTCTGGAAACACCATATATTTT | CASSFFTSGNTIYF